This TCR beta chain was observed in a study of OX40 agonist ivuxolimab in advanced cancers. This CDR3 is built from 13 residues. Per the germline V gene, CDR1 is MDHEN and CDR2 is SYDVKM. The ends lost 6 bases at V and 7 bases at J; junction bases unmatched: 5. Assay: immunoSEQ multiplex PCR; the TCRdb copy retains only in-frame clones and omits some. The sample holds about 59,000 clones, over 75% seen once. The specimen comprised CD4+ or CD8+ T cells sorted from blood, sampled in a trial of the OX40 agonist ivuxolimab. V gene TRBV28 combines with J gene TRBJ1-4; 7 bases agree with TRBD1. This clonotype was sampled from an adult with an advanced solid tumor such as melanoma, head and neck, liver or kidney cancer. The CDR3 protein is CASRWTGREKLFF. As DNA, the CDR3 is TGTGCCAGCAGATGGACAGGCCGTGAAAAACTGTTTTTT.